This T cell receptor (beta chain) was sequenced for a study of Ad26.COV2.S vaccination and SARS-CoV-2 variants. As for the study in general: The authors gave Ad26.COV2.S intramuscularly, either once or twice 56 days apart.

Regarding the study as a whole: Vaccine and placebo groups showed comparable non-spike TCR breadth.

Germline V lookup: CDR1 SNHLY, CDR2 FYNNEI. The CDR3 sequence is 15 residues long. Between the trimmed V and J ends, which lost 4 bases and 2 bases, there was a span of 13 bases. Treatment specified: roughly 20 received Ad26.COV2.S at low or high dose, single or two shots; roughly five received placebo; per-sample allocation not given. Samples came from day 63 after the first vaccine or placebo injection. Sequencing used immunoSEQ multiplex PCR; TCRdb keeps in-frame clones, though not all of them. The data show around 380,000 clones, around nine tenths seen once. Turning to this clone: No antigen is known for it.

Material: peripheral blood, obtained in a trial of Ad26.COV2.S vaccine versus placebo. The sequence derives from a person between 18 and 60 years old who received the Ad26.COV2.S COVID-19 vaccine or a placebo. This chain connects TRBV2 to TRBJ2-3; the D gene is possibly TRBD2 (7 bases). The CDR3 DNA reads TGTGCCAGCAGTGGCGACGGGGGGCCCACAGATACGCAGTATTTT. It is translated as CASSGDGGPTDTQYF. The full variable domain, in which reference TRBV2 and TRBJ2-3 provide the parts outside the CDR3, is EPEVTQTPSHQVTQMGQEVILRCVPISNHLYFYWYRQILGQKVEFLVSFYNNEISEKSEIFDDQFSVERPDGSNFTLKIRSTKLEDSAMYFCASSGDGGPTDTQYFGPGTRLTVL.